These T cell receptor beta chains were read from a single sample in a study of identical twins. Each CDR3 protein gets one entry after TCRdb re-called the 5' RACE reads with MiXCR. Of roughly 1.6 million distinct CDR3 sequences in the sample, 25% to 35% were seen once. What was sequenced was cord blood. These receptor sequences come from a newborn girl in good health. CDR3s include the opening cysteine and the closing phenylalanine or tryptophan. The D gene is left open where the match is weak. Size is omitted from some rows. Given values are once, few, many or a class for expanded clones.

j_call | v_call | d_call | clone_size | cdr3_nt | cdr3_aa
TRBJ2-3 | TRBV20-1 | TRBD1 | - | TGCAGTGCTATGGGCCCCGGCAGGGGGCCCCGCGATACGCAGTATTTT | CSAMGPGRGPRDTQYF
TRBJ2-7 | TRBV11-2 | TRBD2 | - | TGTGCCAGCAGCTCTACTAGCGGGGTAACCTACGAGCAGTACTTC | CASSSTSGVTYEQYF
TRBJ1-2 | TRBV6-1 | - | few | TGTGCCAGCAGTACCCAGACACCCAACTATGGCTACACCTTC | CASSTQTPNYGYTF
TRBJ2-1 | TRBV6-6 | - | few | TGTGCCAGCACCCTAACCGGAGTGAATGAGCAGTTCTTC | CASTLTGVNEQFF
TRBJ1-5 | TRBV12-3/TRBV12-4 | - | once | TGTGCCAGCAGTTTTGGGGGGGCAGGAGGTCAGCCCCAGCATTTT | CASSFGGAGGQPQHF
TRBJ2-5 | TRBV15 | TRBD2 | - | TGTGCCACCACGAGCACGAAAACTAGCGGGAAAGAGACCCAGTACTTC | CATTSTKTSGKETQYF
TRBJ2-7 | TRBV5-6 | - | - | TGTGCCAGCAGCTTGGGACAAAAAACCTACGAGCAGTACTTC | CASSLGQKTYEQYF
TRBJ2-7 | TRBV10-3 | - | - | TGTGCCATCAGTGAGTCGGGGGGCCCGTCCTACGAGCAGTACTTC | CAISESGGPSYEQYF
TRBJ1-2 | TRBV20-1 | - | few | TGCAGTGCTAGAGGGGGACGATATGGCTACACCTTC | CSARGGRYGYTF
TRBJ2-1 | TRBV29-1 | - | - | TGCAGCGTTTCTAGGACATTCTCCTACAATGAGCAGTTCTTC | CSVSRTFSYNEQFF
TRBJ2-1 | TRBV5-1 | - | - | TGCGCCAGCAGCCTGATTGAGGTTTCTCTGCGGTTCTTC | CASSLIEVSLRFF
TRBJ1-1 | TRBV5-4 | - | - | TGTGCCAGCAGCTTGGGCCTAACTATGAACACTGAAGCTTTCTTT | CASSLGLTMNTEAFF
TRBJ1-2 | TRBV20-1 | - | - | TGCAGTGCTAGAAAGGAGCGGGGAAACACCTTC | CSARKERGNTF
TRBJ2-3 | TRBV20-1 | - | few | TGCAGTGCCCTTAGATCAGATACGCAGTATTTT | CSALRSDTQYF
TRBJ1-5 | TRBV20-1 | TRBD1 | once | TGCAGTGCTGGACAGGGGGCTGCGTATAGCAATCAGCCCCAGCATTTT | CSAGQGAAYSNQPQHF
TRBJ2-4 | TRBV7-2 | TRBD1 | few | TGTGCCAGCAGCCGGGACAGGGAAAACATTCAGTACTTC | CASSRDRENIQYF
TRBJ1-5 | TRBV6-1 | - | - | TGTGCCAGCAGTGACTACTACAGGTTCGGGCCCCAGCATTTT | CASSDYYRFGPQHF
TRBJ2-2 | TRBV24-1 | TRBD2 | - | TGTGCCACCAGTGATCCGGGGACTAGCGGGGATTACACCGGGGAGCTGTTTTTT | CATSDPGTSGDYTGELFF
TRBJ2-7 | TRBV24-1 | - | few | TGTGCCACCAGTGATTTACCAAGCCCCCCTTACAATGAGCAGTACTTC | CATSDLPSPPYNEQYF
TRBJ2-5 | TRBV4-1 | TRBD2 | - | TGCGCCAGCAGCCACTCGGGACTAGCGCGTACCTACAATGAGCAGTACTTC | CASSHSGLARTYNEQYF
TRBJ2-5 | TRBV7-8 | TRBD2 | few | TGTGCCAGCAGCTTAATCGGGAGGCGAGAGACCCAGTACTTC | CASSLIGRRETQYF
TRBJ2-1 | TRBV5-1 | TRBD2 | - | TGCGCCAGCACCTGGACCGGGACTACATCCTACAATGAGCAGTTCTTC | CASTWTGTTSYNEQFF
TRBJ1-2 | TRBV28 | - | - | TGTGCCAGCAGTTTTTTGGTTAACTATGGCTACACCTTC | CASSFLVNYGYTF
TRBJ2-3 | TRBV2 | TRBD1 | - | TGTGCCAGCAGAATGACAGGGGCGGTAGATACGCAGTATTTT | CASRMTGAVDTQYF
TRBJ2-7 | TRBV29-1 | - | many | TGCAGCGATGCCGGGACAATGAGGATTCACGAGCAGTACTTC | CSDAGTMRIHEQYF
TRBJ1-1 | TRBV20-1 | - | - | TGCAGTGCTAGAGATCTGGGGGGGGCGCGGGCTTTCTTT | CSARDLGGARAFF
TRBJ2-1 | TRBV24-1 | - | many | TGTGCCACCAAGGGTGCAGCGGCCAATGAGCAGTTCTTC | CATKGAAANEQFF
TRBJ2-7 | TRBV19 | TRBD1 | once | TGTGCCAGTAGTATCCTCCCCGGACAGGGATCAAACGAGCAGTACTTC | CASSILPGQGSNEQYF
TRBJ1-1 | TRBV29-1 | - | few | TGCAGCGTTGGACGCCGGAGAGGGAACACTGAAGCTTTCTTT | CSVGRRRGNTEAFF
TRBJ2-5 | TRBV4-1 | TRBD2 | few | TGCGCCAGCAGCCAAAGAGGGACTAGCGGGTTTCAAGAGACCCAGTACTTC | CASSQRGTSGFQETQYF
TRBJ1-2 | TRBV27 | TRBD1 | - | TGTGCCAGCAGGGGACAGGGGTCCCTTTATGGCTACACCTTC | CASRGQGSLYGYTF
TRBJ2-5 | TRBV7-6 | - | few | TGTGCCAGCAGCAACGGGCTCGGCCCGACGTACTTC | CASSNGLGPTYF
TRBJ2-3 | TRBV9 | - | - | TGTGCCAGCAGCGCTGCGGGAAGCACAGATACGCAGTATTTT | CASSAAGSTDTQYF
TRBJ2-3 | TRBV18 | - | few | TGTGCCAGCTCACCCCTCGGACGAGGAGATACGCAGTATTTT | CASSPLGRGDTQYF
TRBJ1-6 | TRBV20-1 | - | few | TGCAGTGCTAGACCCGGGGGGGCCTATAATTCACCCCTCCACTTT | CSARPGGAYNSPLHF
TRBJ2-3 | TRBV12-3/TRBV12-4 | TRBD2 | - | TGTGCCAGCAGTTTCACCCCTCATCCAGCGGGAGTTCCAGATACGCAGTATTTT | CASSFTPHPAGVPDTQYF
TRBJ2-5 | TRBV6-1 | - | - | TGTGCCAGCAGTGAAGGGGGTCAGTTCGAGACCCAGTACTTC | CASSEGGQFETQYF
TRBJ2-3 | TRBV19 | TRBD2 | - | TGTGCCACCGCTAGCGGGAGAGGAACAGATACGCAGTATTTT | CATASGRGTDTQYF
TRBJ2-7 | TRBV30 | TRBD2 | - | TGTGCCTGGAGGCTAGCGGGGGGAATCCCCGATCAGTACTTC | CAWRLAGGIPDQYF
TRBJ1-2 | TRBV7-2 | TRBD1 | few | TGTGCCAGCAGCTTATCTACGACAGGGGGCTATGGCTACACCTTC | CASSLSTTGGYGYTF
TRBJ1-5 | TRBV7-2 | - | - | TGTGCCAGCAGCTTAGGTCTTGGGCAGGGAAATGGGCAGCCCCAGCATTTT | CASSLGLGQGNGQPQHF
TRBJ2-3 | TRBV4-2 | - | - | TGTGCCAGCAGCCAAGCCGGCCACACAGATACGCAGTATTTT | CASSQAGHTDTQYF
TRBJ2-1 | TRBV24-1 | - | - | TGTGCCACCAGTGATTTGCAGGGCAATGAGCAGTTCTTC | CATSDLQGNEQFF